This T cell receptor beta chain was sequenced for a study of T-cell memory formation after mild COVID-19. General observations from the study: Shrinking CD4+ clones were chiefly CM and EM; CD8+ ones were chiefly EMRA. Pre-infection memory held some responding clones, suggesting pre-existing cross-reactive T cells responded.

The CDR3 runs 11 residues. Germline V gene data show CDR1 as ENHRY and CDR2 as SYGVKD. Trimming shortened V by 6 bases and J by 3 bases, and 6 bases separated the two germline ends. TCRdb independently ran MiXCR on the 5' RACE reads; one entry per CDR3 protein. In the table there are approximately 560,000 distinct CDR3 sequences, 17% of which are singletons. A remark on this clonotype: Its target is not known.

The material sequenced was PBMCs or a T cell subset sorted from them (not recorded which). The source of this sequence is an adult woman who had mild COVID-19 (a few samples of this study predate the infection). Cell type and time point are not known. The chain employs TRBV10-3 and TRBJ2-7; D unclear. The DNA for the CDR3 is TGTGCCATCAGGGTCGACTACGAGCAGTACTTC. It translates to CAIRVDYEQYF.